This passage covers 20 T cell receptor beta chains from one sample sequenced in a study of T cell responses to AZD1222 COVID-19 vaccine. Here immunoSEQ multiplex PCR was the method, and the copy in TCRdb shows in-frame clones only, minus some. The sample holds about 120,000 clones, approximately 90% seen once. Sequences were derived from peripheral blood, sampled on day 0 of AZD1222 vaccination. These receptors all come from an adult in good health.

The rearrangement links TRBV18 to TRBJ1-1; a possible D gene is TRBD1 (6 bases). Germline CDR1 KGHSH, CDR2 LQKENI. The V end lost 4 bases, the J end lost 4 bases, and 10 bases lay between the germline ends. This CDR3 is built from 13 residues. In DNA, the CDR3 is TGTGCCAGCTCACGTACAGGGTCCACTGAAGCTTTCTTT. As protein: CASSRTGSTEAFF.

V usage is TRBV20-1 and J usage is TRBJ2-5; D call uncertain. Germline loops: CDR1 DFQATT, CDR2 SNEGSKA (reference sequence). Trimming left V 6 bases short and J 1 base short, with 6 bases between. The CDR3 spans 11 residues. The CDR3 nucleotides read TGCAGTGCCCGGTCCCAAGAGACCCAGTACTTC. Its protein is CSARSQETQYF.

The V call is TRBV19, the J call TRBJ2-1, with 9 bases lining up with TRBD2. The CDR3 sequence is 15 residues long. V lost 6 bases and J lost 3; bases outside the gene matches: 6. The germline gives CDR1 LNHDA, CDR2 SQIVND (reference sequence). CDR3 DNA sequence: TGTGCCAGTAGGTTTGGAGCGGGGGGCTACAATGAGCAGTTCTTC. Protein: CASRFGAGGYNEQFF.

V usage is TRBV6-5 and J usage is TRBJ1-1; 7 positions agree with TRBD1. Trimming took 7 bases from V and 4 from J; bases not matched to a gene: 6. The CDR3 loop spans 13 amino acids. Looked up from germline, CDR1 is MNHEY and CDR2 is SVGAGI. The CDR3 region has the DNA TGTGCCAGCAATGGACAGGAGATCACTGAAGCTTTCTTT. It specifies CASNGQEITEAFF.

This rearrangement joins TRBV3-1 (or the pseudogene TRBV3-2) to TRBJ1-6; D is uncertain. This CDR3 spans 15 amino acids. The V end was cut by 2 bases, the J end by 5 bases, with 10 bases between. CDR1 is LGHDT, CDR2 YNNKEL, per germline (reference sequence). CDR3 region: CASSQRPGDNSPLHF. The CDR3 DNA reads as TGTGCCAGCAGCCAACGGCCCGGGGATAATTCACCCCTCCACTTT.

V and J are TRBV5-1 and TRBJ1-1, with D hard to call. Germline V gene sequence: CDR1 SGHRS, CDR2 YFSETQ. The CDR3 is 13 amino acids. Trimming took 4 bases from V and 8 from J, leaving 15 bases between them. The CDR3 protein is CASSLGPGEEAFF. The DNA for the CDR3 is TGCGCCAGCAGCCTCGGACCTGGGGAGGAAGCTTTCTTT.

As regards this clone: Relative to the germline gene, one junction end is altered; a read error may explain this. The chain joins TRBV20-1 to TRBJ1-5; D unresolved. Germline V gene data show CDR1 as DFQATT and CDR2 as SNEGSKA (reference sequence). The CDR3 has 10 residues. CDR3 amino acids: CSAINQSQHF. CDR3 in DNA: TGCAGTGCTATCAATCAGTCCCAGCATTTT.

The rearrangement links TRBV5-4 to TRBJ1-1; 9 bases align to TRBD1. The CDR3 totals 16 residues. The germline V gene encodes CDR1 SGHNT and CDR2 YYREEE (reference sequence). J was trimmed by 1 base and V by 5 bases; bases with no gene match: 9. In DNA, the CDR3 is TGTGCCAGCAGACCTACAGGGGGCGCGGCGAACACTGAAGCTTTCTTT. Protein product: CASRPTGGAANTEAFF.

The CDR3 coding sequence is TGTGCCAGTAGTATTGAGTCAACAATGAATCAGCCCCAGCATTTT. This sequence encodes CASSIESTMNQPQHF. The rearrangement links TRBV19 to TRBJ1-5; D remains ambiguous. Germline V gene data show CDR1 as LNHDA and CDR2 as SQIVND (reference sequence). The CDR3 is 15 amino acids. V dropped 3 bases and J dropped 4 bases, with 13 bases sitting between them.

The CDR3: CASSYAADPAFF. The CDR3 DNA sequence: TGTGCCAGCAGTTACGCTGCTGACCCGGCTTTCTTT. The chain carries TRBV6-6 and TRBJ1-1; D ambiguous. This CDR3 has 12 amino acids. Germline CDR1 and CDR2: MNHNY and SVGAGI (reference sequence). Trimming took 2 bases from V and 11 from J, leaving 12 bases between them.

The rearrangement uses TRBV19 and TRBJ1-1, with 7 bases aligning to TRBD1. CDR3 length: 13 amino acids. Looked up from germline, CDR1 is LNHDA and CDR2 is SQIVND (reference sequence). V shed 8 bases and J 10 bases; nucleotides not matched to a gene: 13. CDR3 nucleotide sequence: TGTGCCAGTCAAACCGGACAGGCTTCGGCAGCTTTCTTT. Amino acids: CASQTGQASAAFF.

CDR3 in DNA: TGCGCCAGCAGTGCGTCTATGGGCGGCGAAGCTTTCTTT. It encodes CASSASMGGEAFF. This chain joins TRBV10-1 and TRBJ1-1, with D unresolved. Germline V lookup: CDR1 WNHNN, CDR2 SYGVQD (reference sequence). Trimming took 4 bases from V and 8 from J, leaving 14 bases between them. This CDR3 spans 13 amino acids.

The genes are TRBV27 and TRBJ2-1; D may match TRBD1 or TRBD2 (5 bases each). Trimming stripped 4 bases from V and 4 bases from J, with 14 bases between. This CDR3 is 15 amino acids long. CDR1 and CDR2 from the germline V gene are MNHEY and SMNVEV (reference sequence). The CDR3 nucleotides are TGTGCCAGCAGTTACGGAGAGGGGAGATACAATGAGCAGTTCTTC. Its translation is CASSYGEGRYNEQFF.

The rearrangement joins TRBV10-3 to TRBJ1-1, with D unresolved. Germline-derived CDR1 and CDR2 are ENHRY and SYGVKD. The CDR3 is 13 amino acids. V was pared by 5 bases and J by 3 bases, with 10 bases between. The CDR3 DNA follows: TGTGCCATCAGTTCCGGAGAGGACACTGAAGCTTTCTTT. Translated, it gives CAISSGEDTEAFF.

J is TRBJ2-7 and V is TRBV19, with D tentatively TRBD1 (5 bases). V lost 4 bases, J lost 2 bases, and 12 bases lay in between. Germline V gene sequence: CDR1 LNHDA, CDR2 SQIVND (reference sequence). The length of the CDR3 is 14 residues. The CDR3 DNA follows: TGTGCCAGTAGTACCCCAGGGCGAACCTACGAGCAGTACTTC. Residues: CASSTPGRTYEQYF.

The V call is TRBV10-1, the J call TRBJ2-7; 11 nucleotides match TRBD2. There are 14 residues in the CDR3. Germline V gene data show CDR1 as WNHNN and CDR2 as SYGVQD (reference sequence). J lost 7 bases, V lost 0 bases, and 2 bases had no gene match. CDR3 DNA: TGCGCCAGCAGTGAGTCGGCTAGCGGGGGGGAGCAGTACTTC. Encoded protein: CASSESASGGEQYF.

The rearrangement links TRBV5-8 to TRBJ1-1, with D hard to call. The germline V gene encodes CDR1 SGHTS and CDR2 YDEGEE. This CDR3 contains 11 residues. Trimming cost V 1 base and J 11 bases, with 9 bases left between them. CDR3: CASSLRWWAFF. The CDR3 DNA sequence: TGTGCCAGCAGCTTGAGGTGGTGGGCTTTCTTT.

CDR3 DNA sequence: TGCAGCGTGGGCCAGACCGGGGGCACTGAAGCTTTCTTT. Amino acid sequence: CSVGQTGGTEAFF. This sequence joins TRBV29-1 and TRBJ1-1; tentative D call: TRBD1 (5 bases). The V end was cut by 6 bases, the J end by 4 bases, with 15 bases between. CDR3 length: 13 amino acids. Germline V gene sequence: CDR1 SQVTM, CDR2 ANQGSEA.

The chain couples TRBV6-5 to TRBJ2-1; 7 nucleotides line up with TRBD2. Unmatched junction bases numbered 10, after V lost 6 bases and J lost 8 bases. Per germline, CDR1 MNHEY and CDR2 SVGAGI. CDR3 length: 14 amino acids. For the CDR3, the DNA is TGTGCCAGCAGCACCCAAGCGGGGCTGGATGAGCAGTTCTTC. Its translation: CASSTQAGLDEQFF.

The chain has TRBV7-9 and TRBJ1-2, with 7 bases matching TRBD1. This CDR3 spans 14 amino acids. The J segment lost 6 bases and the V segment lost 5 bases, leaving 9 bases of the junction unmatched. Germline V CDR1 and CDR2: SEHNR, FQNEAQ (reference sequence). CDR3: CASSGRQGLHGYTF. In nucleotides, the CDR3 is TGTGCCAGCAGCGGACGACAGGGTCTTCATGGCTACACCTTC.